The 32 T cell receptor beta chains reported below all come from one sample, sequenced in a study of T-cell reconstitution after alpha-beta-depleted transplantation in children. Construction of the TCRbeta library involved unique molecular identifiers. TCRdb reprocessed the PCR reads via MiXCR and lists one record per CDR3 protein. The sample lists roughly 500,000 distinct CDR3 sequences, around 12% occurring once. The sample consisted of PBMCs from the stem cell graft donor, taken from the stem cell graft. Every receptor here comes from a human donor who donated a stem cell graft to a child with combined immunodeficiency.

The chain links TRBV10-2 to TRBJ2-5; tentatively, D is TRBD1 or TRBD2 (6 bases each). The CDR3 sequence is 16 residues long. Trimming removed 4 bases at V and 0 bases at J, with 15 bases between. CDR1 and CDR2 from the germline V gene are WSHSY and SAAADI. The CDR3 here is CASSGTWGANQETQYF. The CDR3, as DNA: TGCGCCAGCAGTGGAACCTGGGGGGCCAACCAAGAGACCCAGTACTTC.

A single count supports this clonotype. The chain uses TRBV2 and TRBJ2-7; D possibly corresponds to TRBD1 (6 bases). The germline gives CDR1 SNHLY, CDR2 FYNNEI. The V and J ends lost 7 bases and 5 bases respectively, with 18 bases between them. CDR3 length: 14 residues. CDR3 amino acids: CASTSTGQLDEQYF. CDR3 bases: TGTGCCAGCACAAGTACCGGACAGCTCGACGAGCAGTACTTC. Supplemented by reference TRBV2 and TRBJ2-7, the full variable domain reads EPEVTQTPSHQVTQMGQEVILRCVPISNHLYFYWYRQILGQKVEFLVSFYNNEISEKSEIFDDQFSVERPDGSNFTLKIRSTKLEDSAMYFCASTSTGQLDEQYFGPGTRLTVT.

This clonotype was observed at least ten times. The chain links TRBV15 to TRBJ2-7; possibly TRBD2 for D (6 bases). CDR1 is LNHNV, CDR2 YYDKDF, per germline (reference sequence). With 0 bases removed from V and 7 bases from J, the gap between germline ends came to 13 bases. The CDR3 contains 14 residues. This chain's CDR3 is CATSRDYGSGEQYF. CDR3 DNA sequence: TGTGCCACCAGCAGAGATTACGGGAGCGGGGAGCAGTACTTC.

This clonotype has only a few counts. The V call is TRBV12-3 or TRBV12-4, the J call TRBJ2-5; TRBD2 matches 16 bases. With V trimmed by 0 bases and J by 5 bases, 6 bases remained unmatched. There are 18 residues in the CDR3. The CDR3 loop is CASSLAGTSGGVWETQYF. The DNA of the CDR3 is TGTGCCAGCAGTTTAGCGGGGACTAGCGGGGGGGTTTGGGAGACCCAGTACTTC.

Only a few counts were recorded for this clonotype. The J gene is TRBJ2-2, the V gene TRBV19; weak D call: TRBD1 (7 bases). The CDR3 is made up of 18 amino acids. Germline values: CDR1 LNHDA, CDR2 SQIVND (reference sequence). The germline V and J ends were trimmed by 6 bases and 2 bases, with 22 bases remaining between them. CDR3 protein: CASRGRGRGTSNTGELFF. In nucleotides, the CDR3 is TGTGCCAGTAGGGGGCGGGGCAGGGGGACGTCTAACACCGGGGAGCTGTTTTTT.

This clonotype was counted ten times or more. CDR3 nucleotides: TGCAGCGCTGTCCTTATGCTGGCCATGGATACGCAGTATTTT. The encoded protein is CSAVLMLAMDTQYF. The V and J genes are TRBV29-1 and TRBJ2-3; D gene unclear. CDR1 is SQVTM and CDR2 is ANQGSEA in the germline V gene. This CDR3 region has 14 residues. V lost 7 bases to trimming and J lost 6 bases, with 20 bases between them.

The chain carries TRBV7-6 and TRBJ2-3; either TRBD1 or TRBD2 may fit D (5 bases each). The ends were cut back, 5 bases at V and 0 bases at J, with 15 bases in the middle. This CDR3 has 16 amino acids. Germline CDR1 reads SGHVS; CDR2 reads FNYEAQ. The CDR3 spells CASSRLAWGSTDTQYF. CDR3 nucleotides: TGTGCCAGCAGCCGTCTAGCCTGGGGGAGCACAGATACGCAGTATTTT.

In DNA form, the CDR3 reads TGCGCCAGCAGCTTGGGCGGACTAGCGGGTTTCAATGAGCAGTTCTTC. Its protein product is CASSLGGLAGFNEQFF. The chain has TRBV5-1 and TRBJ2-1; 11 nucleotides align to TRBD2. The trim removed 0 bases at V and 6 bases at J, leaving 5 bases unmatched. The CDR3 has 16 residues. Germline CDR1 and CDR2: SGHRS and YFSETQ.

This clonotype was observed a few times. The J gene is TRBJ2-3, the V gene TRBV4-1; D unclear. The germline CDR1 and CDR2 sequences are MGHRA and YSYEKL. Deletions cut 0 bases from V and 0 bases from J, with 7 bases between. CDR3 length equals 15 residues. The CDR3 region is CASSQEDGSTDTQYF. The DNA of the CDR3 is TGCGCCAGCAGCCAAGAAGACGGAAGCACAGATACGCAGTATTTT.

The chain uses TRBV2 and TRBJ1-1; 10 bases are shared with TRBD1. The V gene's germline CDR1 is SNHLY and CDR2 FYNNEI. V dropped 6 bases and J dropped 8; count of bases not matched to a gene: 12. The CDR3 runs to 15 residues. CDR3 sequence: CASSQTGTGVVEAFF. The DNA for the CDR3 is TGTGCCAGCAGCCAAACCGGGACAGGGGTGGTAGAAGCTTTCTTT.

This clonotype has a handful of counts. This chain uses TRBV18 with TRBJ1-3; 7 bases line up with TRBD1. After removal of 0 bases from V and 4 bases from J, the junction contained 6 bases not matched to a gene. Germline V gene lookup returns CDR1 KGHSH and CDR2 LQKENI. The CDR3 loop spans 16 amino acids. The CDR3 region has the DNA TGTGCCAGCTCACCACCTCGAACAGGGGTAGGAAACACCATATATTTT. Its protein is CASSPPRTGVGNTIYF.

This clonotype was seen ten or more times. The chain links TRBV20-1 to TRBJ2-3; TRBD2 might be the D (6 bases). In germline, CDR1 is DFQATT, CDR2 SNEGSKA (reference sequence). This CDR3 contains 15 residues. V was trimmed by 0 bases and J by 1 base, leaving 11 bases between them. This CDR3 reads CSAREEGGGTDTQYF. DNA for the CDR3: TGCAGTGCTAGAGAAGAGGGCGGGGGCACAGATACGCAGTATTTT.

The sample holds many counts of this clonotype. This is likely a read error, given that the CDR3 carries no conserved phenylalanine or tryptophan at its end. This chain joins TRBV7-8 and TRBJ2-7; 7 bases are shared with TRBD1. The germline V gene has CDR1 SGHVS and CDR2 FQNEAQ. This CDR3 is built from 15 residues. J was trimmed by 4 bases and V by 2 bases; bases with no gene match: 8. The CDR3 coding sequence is TGTGCCAGCAGCTTACAGGTCGGACAGGAGTACGAGCAGTACTTG. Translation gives CASSLQVGQEYEQYL.

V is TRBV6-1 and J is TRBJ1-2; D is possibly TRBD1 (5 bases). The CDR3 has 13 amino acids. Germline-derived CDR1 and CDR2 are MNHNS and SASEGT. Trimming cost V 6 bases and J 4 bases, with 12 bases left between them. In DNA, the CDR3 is TGTGCCAGCAGCTTCGGACAAGTCTATGGCTACACCTTC. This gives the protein CASSFGQVYGYTF.

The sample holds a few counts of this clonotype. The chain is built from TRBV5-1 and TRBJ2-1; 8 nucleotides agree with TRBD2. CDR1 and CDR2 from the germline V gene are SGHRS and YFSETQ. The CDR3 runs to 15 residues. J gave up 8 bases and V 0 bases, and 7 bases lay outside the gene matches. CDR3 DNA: TGCGCCAGCAGCTTGGGAGCGGGAGAGATTTATGAGCAGTTCTTC. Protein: CASSLGAGEIYEQFF.

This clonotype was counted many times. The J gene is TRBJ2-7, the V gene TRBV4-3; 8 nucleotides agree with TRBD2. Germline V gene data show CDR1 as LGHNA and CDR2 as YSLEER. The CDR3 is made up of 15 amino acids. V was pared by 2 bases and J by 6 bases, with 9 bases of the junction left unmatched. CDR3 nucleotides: TGCGCCAGCAGCCAAACAAGCGGGGGATTACCCGAGCAGTACTTC. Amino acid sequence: CASSQTSGGLPEQYF.

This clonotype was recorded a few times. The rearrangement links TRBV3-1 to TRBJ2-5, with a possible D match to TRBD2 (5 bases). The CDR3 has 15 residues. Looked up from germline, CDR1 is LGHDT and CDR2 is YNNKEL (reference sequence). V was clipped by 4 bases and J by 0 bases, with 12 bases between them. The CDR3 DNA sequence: TGTGCCAGCAGCCGCCCAGGACTTGACCAAGAGACCCAGTACTTC. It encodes CASSRPGLDQETQYF.

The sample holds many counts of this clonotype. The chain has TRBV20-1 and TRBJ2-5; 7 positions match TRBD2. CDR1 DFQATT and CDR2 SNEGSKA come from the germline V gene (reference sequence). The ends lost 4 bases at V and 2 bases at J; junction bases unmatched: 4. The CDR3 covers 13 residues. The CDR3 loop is CSATRTSQETQYF. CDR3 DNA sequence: TGCAGTGCTACAAGGACTAGTCAAGAGACCCAGTACTTC.

The CDR3 loop reads CASSSGQGALAYNEQFF. As DNA, the CDR3 is TGTGCCAGTAGTTCGGGACAGGGGGCGTTAGCCTACAATGAGCAGTTCTTC. The V gene is TRBV19, the J gene TRBJ2-1, with 12 bases fitting TRBD1. V lost 5 bases to trimming and J lost 2 bases; unmatched junction nucleotides: 7. CDR1 is LNHDA, CDR2 SQIVND, per germline (reference sequence). This CDR3 has 17 residues.

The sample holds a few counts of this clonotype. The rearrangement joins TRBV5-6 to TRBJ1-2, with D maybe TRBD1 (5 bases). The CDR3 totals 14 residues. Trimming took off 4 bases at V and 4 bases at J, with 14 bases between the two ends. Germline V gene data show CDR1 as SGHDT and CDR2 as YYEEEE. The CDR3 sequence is CASSRRVISYGYTF. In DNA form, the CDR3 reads TGTGCCAGCAGCCGCAGGGTCATCAGCTATGGCTACACCTTC.

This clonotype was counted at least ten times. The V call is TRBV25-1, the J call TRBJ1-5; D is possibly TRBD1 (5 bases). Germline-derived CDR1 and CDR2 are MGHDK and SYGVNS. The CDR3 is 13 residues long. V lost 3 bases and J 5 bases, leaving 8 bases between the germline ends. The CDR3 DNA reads TGTGCCAGCAGTGATGGCAGGGATCAGCCCCAGCATTTT. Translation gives CASSDGRDQPQHF.

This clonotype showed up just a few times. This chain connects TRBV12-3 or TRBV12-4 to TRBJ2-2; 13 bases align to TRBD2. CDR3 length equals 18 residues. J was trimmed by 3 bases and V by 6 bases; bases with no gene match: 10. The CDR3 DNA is TGTGCCAGCAGCCTTTACGGACTAGCGGGAGTATACACCGGGGAGCTGTTTTTT. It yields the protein CASSLYGLAGVYTGELFF.

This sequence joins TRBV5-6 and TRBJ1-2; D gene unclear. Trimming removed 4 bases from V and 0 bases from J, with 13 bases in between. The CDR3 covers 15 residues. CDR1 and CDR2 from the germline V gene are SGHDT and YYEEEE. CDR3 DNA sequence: TGTGCCAGCAGCCTCGGGCCCTTAGCTAACTATGGCTACACCTTC. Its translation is CASSLGPLANYGYTF.

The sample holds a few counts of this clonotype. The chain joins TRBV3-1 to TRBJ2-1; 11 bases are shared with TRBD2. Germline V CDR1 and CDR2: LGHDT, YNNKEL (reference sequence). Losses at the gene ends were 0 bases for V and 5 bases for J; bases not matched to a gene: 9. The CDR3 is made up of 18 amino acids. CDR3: CASSQDHRGTSGNNEQFF. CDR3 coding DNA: TGTGCCAGCAGCCAAGATCACCGGGGGACTAGCGGAAACAATGAGCAGTTCTTC.

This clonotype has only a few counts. The CDR3 region is CASSRLSSGTGGYEQYF. CDR3 coding DNA: TGTGCCAGCAGTAGATTATCTTCCGGGACAGGGGGCTACGAGCAGTACTTC. This chain connects TRBV28 to TRBJ2-7; 11 bases are a match to TRBD1. Germline values: CDR1 MDHEN, CDR2 SYDVKM. The J segment lost 3 bases and the V segment lost 5 bases, leaving 12 bases of the junction unmatched. This CDR3 is built from 17 residues.

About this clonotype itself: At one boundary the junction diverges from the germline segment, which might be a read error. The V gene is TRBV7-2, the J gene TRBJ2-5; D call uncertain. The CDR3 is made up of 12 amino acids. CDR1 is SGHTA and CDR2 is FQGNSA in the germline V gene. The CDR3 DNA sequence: TGTGCCAGCAGCGTAGCAGCGGAGACCCAGTACTTC. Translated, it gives CASSVAAETQYF.

The CDR3: CASSPGGDIRSAFF. In DNA form, the CDR3 reads TGTGCCAGCAGTCCTGGTGGGGACATTCGTTCTGCTTTCTTT. V usage is TRBV12-3 or TRBV12-4 and J usage is TRBJ1-1; tentatively, D is TRBD1 (6 bases). The CDR3 is 14 residues long. V was clipped by 5 bases and J by 11 bases, with 21 bases between them.

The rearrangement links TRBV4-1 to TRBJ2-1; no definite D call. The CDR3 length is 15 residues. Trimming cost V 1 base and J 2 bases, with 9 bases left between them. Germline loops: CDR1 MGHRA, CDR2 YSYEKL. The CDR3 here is CASSQVKPTYNEQFF. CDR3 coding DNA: TGCGCCAGCAGCCAAGTCAAACCCACCTACAATGAGCAGTTCTTC.

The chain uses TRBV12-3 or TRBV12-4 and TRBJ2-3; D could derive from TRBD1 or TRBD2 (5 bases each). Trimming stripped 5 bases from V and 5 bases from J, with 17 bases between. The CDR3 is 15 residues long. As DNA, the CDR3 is TGTGCCAGCAGTCCGGGACCGGCCCTAAGAGATACGCAGTATTTT. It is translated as CASSPGPALRDTQYF.

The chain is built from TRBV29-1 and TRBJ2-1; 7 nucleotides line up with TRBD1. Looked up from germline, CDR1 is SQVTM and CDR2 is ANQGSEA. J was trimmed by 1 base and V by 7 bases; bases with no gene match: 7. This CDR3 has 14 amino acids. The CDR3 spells CSGEDRSSYNEQFF. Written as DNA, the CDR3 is TGCAGCGGAGAGGACAGGTCTTCCTACAATGAGCAGTTCTTC.

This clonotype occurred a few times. CDR3 protein: CATTPGGRETQYF. CDR3 nucleotides: TGTGCCACCACACCAGGGGGGAGAGAGACCCAGTACTTC. V gene TRBV15 combines with J gene TRBJ2-5; possibly TRBD1 for D (7 bases). V was cut by 7 bases and J by 4 bases, with 13 bases left in between. Germline assignment: CDR1 LNHNV and CDR2 YYDKDF (reference sequence). The CDR3 covers 13 residues.

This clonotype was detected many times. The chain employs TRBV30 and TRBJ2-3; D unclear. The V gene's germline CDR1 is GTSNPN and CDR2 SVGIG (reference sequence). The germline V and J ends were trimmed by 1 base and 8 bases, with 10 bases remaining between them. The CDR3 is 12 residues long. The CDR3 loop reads CAWSEGGSTQYF. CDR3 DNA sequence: TGTGCCTGGAGTGAGGGCGGTAGTACGCAGTATTTT.